Below, 13 T cell receptor beta chains from the same sample are listed, as sequenced in a study of cytomegalovirus exposure and HLA in healthy donors. PCR primers comprised 60 Vbeta and 13 Jbeta primers. Sequenced by immunoSEQ multiplex PCR; TCRdb stores in-frame clones only, minus some. The sample has 170,000 or so clones, under 85% seen once. Material for sequencing was PBMCs. The origin of the receptors is a man in his late teens or twenties in good health and CMV-seronegative.

The chain links TRBV19 to TRBJ2-1; 7 bases map to TRBD1. The germline gives CDR1 LNHDA, CDR2 SQIVND (reference sequence). This CDR3 has 14 residues. V was pared by 5 bases and J by 4 bases, with 5 bases of the junction left unmatched. The CDR3 DNA follows: TGTGCCAGTAGTTACCGGGACAGTTACAATGAGCAGTTCTTC. Amino acids: CASSYRDSYNEQFF.

This clone was counted a few times. A much larger clone lies a single base off, so this may be a read error. The rearrangement links TRBV4-2 to TRBJ1-4, with no clear D. CDR3 length: 13 amino acids. CDR1 is LGHNA and CDR2 is YNFKEQ in the germline V gene. V was pared by 3 bases and J by 7 bases, with 9 bases between. The DNA for the CDR3 is TGTGCCAGCAGCCAGTGGCGGGGTGAAAAACTGTTTTTT. Protein product: CASSQWRGEKLFF.

The chain is built from TRBV5-1 and TRBJ2-2, with no clear D. Germline V gene lookup returns CDR1 SGHRS and CDR2 YFSETQ. The CDR3 length is 14 residues. Trimming removed 0 bases from V and 0 bases from J, with 3 bases in between. CDR3 amino acids: CASSLEPNTGELFF. The CDR3 bases are TGCGCCAGCAGCTTGGAGCCGAACACCGGGGAGCTGTTTTTT.

V usage is TRBV6-1 and J usage is TRBJ2-5, with a tentative D call TRBD1 (6 bases). The V gene's germline CDR1 is MNHNS and CDR2 SASEGT. The V and J ends lost 5 bases and 3 bases respectively, with 13 bases between them. The CDR3 totals 14 residues. CDR3 residues: CASSPWTEKETQYF. The CDR3 DNA sequence: TGTGCCAGCAGTCCATGGACAGAAAAAGAGACCCAGTACTTC.

The rearrangement uses TRBV29-1 and TRBJ1-4, with 8 bases identical to TRBD1. V shed 7 bases, J shed 6 bases, and the junction held 10 bases outside the gene matches. CDR3 size: 14 residues. Germline assignment: CDR1 SQVTM and CDR2 ANQGSEA. CDR3 DNA: TGCAGCGCTTACATCAGGGGGCTTGATGAAAAACTGTTTTTT. The encoded protein is CSAYIRGLDEKLFF.

The V gene is TRBV4-2, the J gene TRBJ2-7, with D possibly TRBD1 on 6 matching bases. Trimming removed 0 bases from V and 1 base from J, with 10 bases in between. In germline, CDR1 is LGHNA, CDR2 YNFKEQ. The CDR3 covers 15 residues. For the CDR3, the DNA is TGTGCCAGCAGCCAAGATTGGGACACTTCCTACGAGCAGTACTTC. This gives the protein CASSQDWDTSYEQYF.

J is TRBJ2-2 and V is TRBV28; 14 bases match TRBD2. The ends lost 8 bases at V and 3 bases at J; junction bases unmatched: 14. The CDR3 is 19 residues long. The germline V gene encodes CDR1 MDHEN and CDR2 SYDVKM. CDR3 sequence: CASGNSSGLAGDDTGELFF. CDR3 nucleotides: TGTGCCAGCGGGAATTCGTCGGGACTAGCGGGAGATGACACCGGGGAGCTGTTTTTT.

This sequence joins TRBV4-2 and TRBJ2-1; D is possibly TRBD2 (6 bases). CDR3 size: 16 residues. With 0 bases removed from V and 5 bases from J, the gap between germline ends came to 14 bases. CDR1 and CDR2 (germline): LGHNA, YNFKEQ. CDR3 DNA sequence: TGTGCCAGCAGCCAAGAGCGGGGTTCTCATCACAATGAGCAGTTCTTC. Amino acids: CASSQERGSHHNEQFF.

The rearrangement uses TRBV4-1 and TRBJ2-3, with D possibly being TRBD2 (6 bases). Germline V lookup: CDR1 MGHRA, CDR2 YSYEKL. The ends were cut back, 0 bases at V and 1 base at J, with 14 bases in the middle. This CDR3 is built from 17 residues. The CDR3 DNA reads as TGCGCCAGCAGCCAAGAATTATGGCGGGGCGGCACAGATACGCAGTATTTT. Amino acid sequence: CASSQELWRGGTDTQYF.

This clone has just one count. V gene TRBV11-3 combines with J gene TRBJ2-3; TRBD2 matches 7 bases. Germline V gene data show CDR1 as SGHNT and CDR2 as YENEEA. The CDR3 is 12 amino acids. With V trimmed by 5 bases and J by 8 bases, 4 bases remained unmatched. Here the CDR3 DNA reads TGTGCCAGCAGCCGTGGGGGGGGTACGCAGTATTTT. It specifies CASSRGGGTQYF.

This clone was seen once. The chain couples TRBV6-6 to TRBJ1-4; the match to TRBD1 covers 7 bases. There are 14 residues in the CDR3. CDR1 and CDR2 (germline): MNHNY, SVGAGI (reference sequence). With 6 bases clipped from V and 7 bases from J, the junction kept 8 bases outside the gene matches. CDR3 protein: CASSDRALAEKLFF. The DNA of the CDR3 is TGTGCCAGCAGCGACAGGGCCCTAGCTGAAAAACTGTTTTTT.

In DNA form, the CDR3 reads TGTGCCAGCAGTTACGCCGGGACAGAAGCTTTCTTT. Its protein product is CASSYAGTEAFF. The chain has TRBV6-5 and TRBJ1-1; D perhaps matches TRBD1 (6 bases). Germline loops: CDR1 MNHEY, CDR2 SVGAGI. This CDR3 has 12 residues. Between the trimmed V and J ends, which lost 2 bases and 8 bases, there was a span of 9 bases.

The chain employs TRBV27 and TRBJ2-7, with TRBD1 identical over 9 bases. V was pared by 6 bases and J by 5 bases, with 8 bases of the junction left unmatched. Germline V gene sequence: CDR1 MNHEY, CDR2 SMNVEV (reference sequence). This CDR3 comprises 14 residues. As DNA, the CDR3 is TGTGCCAGCAGGTCCGGGACAGGGCTAGACGAGCAGTACTTC. Translation gives CASRSGTGLDEQYF.